This T cell receptor (beta chain) was captured in a study of neurological immune-mediated disorders. TCRdb ran MiXCR on the 5' RACE reads and lists one entry per CDR3 protein. Of roughly 80,000 distinct CDR3 sequences in the sample, 9% to 12% are singletons; the top ten hold 1.8%. The table lists this clonotype with a few counts. Trimming cost V 5 bases and J 0 bases, with 13 bases left between them. The germline V gene encodes CDR1 SGHDT and CDR2 YYEEEE. This CDR3 is 15 amino acids long. The specimen was PBMCs. The V gene is TRBV5-6, the J gene TRBJ2-3; D may match TRBD1 or TRBD2 (5 bases each). The sequence was collected from a man aged 40-49 years in good health. The CDR3 coding sequence is TGTGCCAGCAGACCCGGGACCCTTAGCACAGATACGCAGTATTTT. It is translated as CASRPGTLSTDTQYF.